Presented here are 24 T cell receptor beta chains from one specimen sequenced in a study of cytomegalovirus exposure and HLA in healthy donors. The PCR made use of 60 Vbeta and 13 Jbeta primers. TCRdb's table, derived via immunoSEQ multiplex PCR, lists solely in-frame clones and lacks some. The data contain 100,000 to 150,000 clones, around 84% of them singletons. Sequencing was carried out using PBMCs. The receptors were sampled from a man aged 18 to 29 in good health and CMV-seronegative.

This sequence joins TRBV7-3 and TRBJ1-1; D is ambiguous. V was clipped by 2 bases and J by 6 bases, with 10 bases between them. The CDR3 loop spans 13 amino acids. Germline V lookup: CDR1 SGHTA, CDR2 FQGTGA. The CDR3 DNA follows: TGTGCCAGCAGCTTACAGAATGAGGCTGAAGCTTTCTTT. Protein product: CASSLQNEAEAFF.

The V call is TRBV2, the J call TRBJ2-7; D is perhaps TRBD1 (5 bases). This CDR3 is built from 11 residues. The germline V gene encodes CDR1 SNHLY and CDR2 FYNNEI. Trimming took off 7 bases at V and 5 bases at J, with 9 bases between the two ends. CDR3 nucleotide sequence: TGTGCCAGCACTCAGGGCAACGAGCAGTACTTC. It encodes CASTQGNEQYF.

A word on this clone: This sample includes further DNA sequences coding for the same CDR3. This rearrangement joins TRBV6-5 to TRBJ2-5; TRBD1 agrees at 8 bases. With 6 bases clipped from V and 5 bases from J, the junction kept 8 bases outside the gene matches. The CDR3 length is 14 residues. Germline CDR1 MNHEY, CDR2 SVGAGI. The CDR3 DNA reads as TGTGCCAGCAGGTTGGGACAGGTAGAGGAGACCCAGTACTTC. This gives the protein CASRLGQVEETQYF.

This chain links TRBV5-1 with TRBJ2-3; unclear D gene. CDR3 length: 14 residues. V gave up 4 bases and J gave up 2 bases, with 11 bases separating them. Germline V gene sequence: CDR1 SGHRS, CDR2 YFSETQ. DNA of the CDR3: TGCGCCAGCAGCGCGGCTGGTCTCACAGATACGCAGTATTTT. It encodes CASSAAGLTDTQYF.

V gene TRBV7-2 combines with J gene TRBJ2-1; TRBD2 might be the D (7 bases). The V end was cut by 5 bases, the J end by 5 bases, with 13 bases between. The CDR3 consists of 14 residues. Germline V gene lookup returns CDR1 SGHTA and CDR2 FQGNSA. This CDR3 is CASSPQGLHNEQFF. The CDR3 DNA is TGTGCCAGCAGCCCACAGGGACTACACAATGAGCAGTTCTTC. Looking up the rest from reference TRBV7-2 and TRBJ2-1 gives the full variable domain: GAGVSQSPSNKVTEKGKDVELRCDPISGHTALYWYRQSLGQGLEFLIYFQGNSAPDKSGLPSDRFSAERTGGSVSTLTIQRTQQEDSAVYLCASSPQGLHNEQFFGPGTRLTVL.

The chain recombines TRBV5-6 with TRBJ1-3; D is possibly TRBD1 (6 bases). This CDR3 is 16 amino acids long. The germline gives CDR1 SGHDT, CDR2 YYEEEE. Trimming shortened V by 3 bases and J by 4 bases, and 17 bases separated the two germline ends. As DNA, the CDR3 is TGTGCCAGCAGCTCGACAGGCTTGGGGTTAGGAAACACCATATATTTT. Translated, it gives CASSSTGLGLGNTIYF.

The chain carries TRBV9 and TRBJ2-1; perhaps TRBD2 as D (6 bases). Trimming left V 2 bases short and J 7 bases short, with 13 bases between. This CDR3 has 14 residues. Germline lookup yields CDR1 SGDLS and CDR2 YYNGEE. The chain's CDR3 is CASSVRLGMNEQFF. The CDR3 DNA sequence: TGTGCCAGCAGCGTTAGACTAGGAATGAATGAGCAGTTCTTC. Together with reference TRBV9 and TRBJ2-1, the CDR3 gives the full variable domain: DSGVTQTPKHLITATGQRVTLRCSPRSGDLSVYWYQQSLDQGLQFLIQYYNGEERAKGNILERFSAQQFPDLHSELNLSSLELGDSALYFCASSVRLGMNEQFFGPGTRLTVL.

The V call is TRBV9, the J call TRBJ1-2; the D is unclear. Per the germline V gene, CDR1 is SGDLS and CDR2 is YYNGEE. This CDR3 is 15 amino acids long. V lost 3 bases and J lost 4, with 16 bases in between. The CDR3 loop reads CASSAARPTGYGYTF. Here the CDR3 DNA reads TGTGCCAGCAGCGCGGCCCGCCCGACTGGCTATGGCTACACCTTC.

The rearrangement joins TRBV15 to TRBJ2-7, with TRBD1 identical over 8 bases. Germline lookup yields CDR1 LNHNV and CDR2 YYDKDF (reference sequence). The CDR3 is made up of 14 amino acids. Germline trimming cut 3 bases from V and 1 base from J; bases unmatched to any gene: 2. DNA for the CDR3: TGTGCCACCAGCAGGGACAGGGCTTCCTACGAGCAGTACTTC. This translates into CATSRDRASYEQYF.

The table lists this clone with a few counts. The CDR3 DNA reads TGCGCCAGCAGCCCTGGGACAGCGTTTAGCAATCAGCCCCAGCATTTT. Protein product: CASSPGTAFSNQPQHF. The chain recombines TRBV4-1 with TRBJ1-5, with 7 bases identical to TRBD1. Trimming cost V 4 bases and J 0 bases; bases outside gene matches: 6. The CDR3 spans 16 residues. Germline CDR1 is MGHRA and CDR2 is YSYEKL.

V gene TRBV13 combines with J gene TRBJ2-2, with D possibly TRBD1 on 6 matching bases. The CDR3 covers 18 residues. Germline V gene lookup returns CDR1 PRHDT and CDR2 FYEKMQ (reference sequence). The ends were cut back, 1 base at V and 6 bases at J, with 21 bases in the middle. The CDR3 reads CASSLVGRGNPFAGELFF. The CDR3 region has the DNA TGTGCCAGCAGCTTAGTAGGCAGGGGCAACCCCTTTGCCGGGGAGCTGTTTTTT.

The chain links TRBV6-6 to TRBJ1-2; TRBD1 matches at 11 bases. V was clipped by 0 bases and J by 5 bases; unmatched bases: 5. This CDR3 spans 16 amino acids. Germline V gene lookup returns CDR1 MNHNY and CDR2 SVGAGI (reference sequence). As DNA, the CDR3 is TGTGCCAGCAGTTACTCGGACAGGGGGCGTGAGTATGGCTACACCTTC. This codes for CASSYSDRGREYGYTF.

This clone was counted only a few times. The sample carries other DNA sequences with the same CDR3. The gene calls are TRBV10-1 and TRBJ2-7; a weak D match, TRBD2 (6 bases). The germline CDR1 and CDR2 sequences are WNHNN and SYGVQD (reference sequence). The CDR3 loop spans 15 amino acids. V lost 1 base and J 0 bases, leaving 10 bases between the germline ends. The chain's CDR3 is CASSEYRGSSYEQYF. CDR3 DNA sequence: TGCGCCAGCAGTGAGTACCGGGGGAGCTCCTACGAGCAGTACTTC.

This CDR3 reads CASRGGANTGELFF. The CDR3 DNA sequence: TGTGCCAGCAGGGGGGGAGCGAACACCGGGGAGCTGTTTTTT. The chain joins TRBV6-4 to TRBJ2-2; tentatively, D is TRBD2 (6 bases). CDR3 length equals 14 residues. V lost 6 bases to trimming and J lost 0 bases, with 8 bases between them. Germline loops: CDR1 MRHNA, CDR2 SNTAGT.

For this clone: At the DNA level, this CDR3 is encoded by other sequences in the same sample as well. The J gene is TRBJ2-5, the V gene TRBV5-1; D unresolved. CDR1 is SGHRS, CDR2 YFSETQ, per germline. V was shortened by 4 bases and J by 1 base, with 2 bases between the two germline ends. There are 11 residues in the CDR3. The CDR3 here is CASSLQETQYF. CDR3 in DNA: TGCGCCAGCAGCCTCCAAGAGACCCAGTACTTC. The full variable domain, completed using reference TRBV5-1 and TRBJ2-5, is KAGVTQTPRYLIKTRGQQVTLSCSPISGHRSVSWYQQTPGQGLQFLFEYFSETQRNKGNFPGRFSGRQFSNSRSEMNVSTLELGDSALYLCASSLQETQYFGPGTRLLVL.

The sample holds a few counts of this clone. The gene calls are TRBV6-5 and TRBJ1-6; D call uncertain. Germline V gene lookup returns CDR1 MNHEY and CDR2 SVGAGI. The CDR3 extends over 13 amino acids. Trimming removed 5 bases at V and 10 bases at J, with 12 bases between. CDR3 sequence (DNA): TGTGCCAGCAGTCCCCCGGGGAGGTCACCCCTCCACTTT. It encodes CASSPPGRSPLHF.

The chain combines TRBV27 with TRBJ2-1, with 14 bases matching TRBD2. The germline gives CDR1 MNHEY, CDR2 SMNVEV (reference sequence). With V trimmed by 3 bases and J by 7 bases, 20 bases remained unmatched. The CDR3 totals 21 residues. The CDR3 bases are TGTGCCAGCAGTTTTTTACCGACTAGCGGGGGGGCTCTGAATTATTGGAATGAGCAGTTCTTC. Amino acid sequence: CASSFLPTSGGALNYWNEQFF.

The chain joins TRBV6-5 to TRBJ2-3; tentatively, D is TRBD2 (5 bases). V lost 0 bases and J lost 2, with 12 bases in between. Germline V gene sequence: CDR1 MNHEY, CDR2 SVGAGI. The CDR3 runs to 16 residues. The CDR3 bases are TGTGCCAGCAGTTACTCGCTCGCTAGCATCACAGATACGCAGTATTTT. Protein sequence: CASSYSLASITDTQYF.

V gene TRBV18 combines with J gene TRBJ1-1, with D tentatively TRBD1 (5 bases). Germline lookup yields CDR1 KGHSH and CDR2 LQKENI. The CDR3 has 14 residues. V was pared by 0 bases and J by 5 bases, with 10 bases between. CDR3 sequence (DNA): TGTGCCAGCTCACCACCTGCGGGGGTAACTGAAGCTTTCTTT. This encodes CASSPPAGVTEAFF.

CDR3 sequence (DNA): TGCGCCACCGGAAGACTAGCGGGGGGGCCAGATACGCAGTATTTT. Protein product: CATGRLAGGPDTQYF. This chain uses TRBV4-1 with TRBJ2-3, with TRBD2 identical over 14 bases. The junction had 7 bases not matched to a gene; V was cut back by 10 bases and J by 4 bases. Germline V gene sequence: CDR1 MGHRA, CDR2 YSYEKL. The CDR3 consists of 15 residues.

In DNA form, the CDR3 reads TGTGCCAGCAGCCTTAGCGGGGGGACGTACAATGAGCAGTTCTTC. Its protein is CASSLSGGTYNEQFF. The chain recombines TRBV6-4 with TRBJ2-1, with TRBD2 matching 10 bases. Trimming cost V 6 bases and J 4 bases; bases outside gene matches: 6. Per germline, CDR1 MRHNA and CDR2 SNTAGT. The CDR3 has 15 amino acids.

The rearrangement joins TRBV27 to TRBJ1-1; perhaps TRBD1 as D (6 bases). V dropped 8 bases and J dropped 0 bases, with 10 bases sitting between them. The CDR3 runs 13 residues. Germline CDR1 reads MNHEY; CDR2 reads SMNVEV (reference sequence). The CDR3 DNA follows: TGTGCCAGCCGGACAGCCATGAACACTGAAGCTTTCTTT. This codes for CASRTAMNTEAFF.

The CDR3 DNA reads as TGTGCCAGTAGTATAGATCGGGGGGGGGAGCAGTTCTTC. Its translation: CASSIDRGGEQFF. V and J are TRBV19 and TRBJ2-1; 8 nucleotides align to TRBD2. The CDR3 covers 13 residues. Germline V CDR1 and CDR2: LNHDA, SQIVND (reference sequence). The V and J ends lost 0 bases and 10 bases, in that order; junction bases with no gene match: 2.

This clone showed up just once. The chain uses TRBV7-6 and TRBJ1-2, with D unclear. Trimming removed 1 base from V and 0 bases from J, with 9 bases in between. This CDR3 contains 15 residues. Germline V lookup: CDR1 SGHVS, CDR2 FNYEAQ. The CDR3 coding sequence is TGTGCCAGCAGCTTAGGGGCAGCTTCTAACTATGGCTACACCTTC. This translates into CASSLGAASNYGYTF.